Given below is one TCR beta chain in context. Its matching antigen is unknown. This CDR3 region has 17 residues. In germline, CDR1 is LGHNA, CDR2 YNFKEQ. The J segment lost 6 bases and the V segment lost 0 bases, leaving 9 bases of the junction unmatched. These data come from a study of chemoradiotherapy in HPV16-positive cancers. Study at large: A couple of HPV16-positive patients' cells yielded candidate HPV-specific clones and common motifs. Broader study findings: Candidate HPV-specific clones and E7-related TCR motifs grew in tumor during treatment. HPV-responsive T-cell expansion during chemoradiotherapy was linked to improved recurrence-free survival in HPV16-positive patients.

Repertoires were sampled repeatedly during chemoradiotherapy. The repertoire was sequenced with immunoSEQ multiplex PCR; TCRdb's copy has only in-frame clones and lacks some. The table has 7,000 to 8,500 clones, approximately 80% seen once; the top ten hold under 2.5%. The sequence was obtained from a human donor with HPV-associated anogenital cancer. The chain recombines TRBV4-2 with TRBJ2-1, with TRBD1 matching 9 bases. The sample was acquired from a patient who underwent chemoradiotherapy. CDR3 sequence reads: CASSQEPSGQGSNEQFF. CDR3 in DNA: TGTGCCAGCAGCCAAGAGCCCTCGGGACAGGGCTCCAATGAGCAGTTCTTC.